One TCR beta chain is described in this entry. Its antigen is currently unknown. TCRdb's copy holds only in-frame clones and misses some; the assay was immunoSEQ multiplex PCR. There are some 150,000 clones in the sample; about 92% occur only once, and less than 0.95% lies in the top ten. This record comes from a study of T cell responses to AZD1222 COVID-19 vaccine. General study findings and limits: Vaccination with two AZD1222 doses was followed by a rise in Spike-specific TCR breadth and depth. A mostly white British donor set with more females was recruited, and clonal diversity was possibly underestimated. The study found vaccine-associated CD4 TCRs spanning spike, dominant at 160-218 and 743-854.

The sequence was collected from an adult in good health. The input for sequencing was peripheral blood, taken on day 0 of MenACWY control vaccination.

The CDR3 here is CASSLALSGVQPQHF. The CDR3 DNA is TGTGCCAGCAGCTTGGCTCTTTCAGGGGTTCAGCCCCAGCATTTT. This chain uses TRBV5-6 with TRBJ1-5; possible D gene TRBD1, 6 bases. CDR1 and CDR2 (germline): SGHDT, YYEEEE. The germline V and J ends were trimmed by 0 bases and 6 bases, with 13 bases remaining between them. This CDR3 is built from 15 residues. Based on the CDR3 plus reference TRBV5-6 and TRBJ1-5, the full variable domain is DAGVTQSPTHLIKTRGQQVTLRCSPKSGHDTVSWYQQALGQGPQFIFQYYEEEERQRGNFPDRFSGHQFPNYSSELNVNALLLGDSALYLCASSLALSGVQPQHFGDGTRLSIL.